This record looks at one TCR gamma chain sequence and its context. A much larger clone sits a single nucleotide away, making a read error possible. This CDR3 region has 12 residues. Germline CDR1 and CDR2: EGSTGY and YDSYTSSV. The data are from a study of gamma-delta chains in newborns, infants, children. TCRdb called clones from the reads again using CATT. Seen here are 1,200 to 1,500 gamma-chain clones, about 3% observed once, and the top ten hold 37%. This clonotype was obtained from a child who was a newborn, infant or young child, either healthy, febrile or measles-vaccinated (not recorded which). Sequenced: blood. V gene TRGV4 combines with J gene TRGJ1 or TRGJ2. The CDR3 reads CATWGGPGKKLF. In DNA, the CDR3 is TGTGCCACCTGGGGTGGGCCGGGTAAGAAACTCTTT.